Listed below are T cell receptor beta chains from one sample, sequenced in a study of T-cell memory formation after mild COVID-19. TCRdb reanalysed the 5' RACE reads using MiXCR and keeps one entry per CDR3 protein. The profile covers a few hundred thousand distinct CDR3 sequences, with 16% appearing a single time and more than 20% taken by the ten largest. The sample consisted of PBMCs or a T cell subset sorted from them (not recorded which). These TCRs come from a young man who had mild COVID-19 (a few samples of this study predate the infection). Cell type and time point are not known. The CDR3 runs from the conserved cysteine through the conserved F or W. Each record gives: J gene, D gene, V gene, CDR3 length, clone size, CDR3 protein, CDR3 DNA. The D gene is left open where the match is weak. Part of the rows lack a size; the others show once, few, many or a class for expanded clones.

TRBJ2-5 - TRBV6-2/TRBV6-3 15 few CASSPTTWVYETQYF TGTGCCAGCAGCCCTACTACTTGGGTGTATGAGACCCAGTACTTC
TRBJ2-1 - TRBV7-9 16 many CASSLVSLSSYNEQFF TGTGCCAGCAGCTTAGTCTCCCTCAGCTCCTACAATGAGCAGTTCTTC
TRBJ2-2 - TRBV5-1 16 few CASSLLGQLSTGELFF TGCGCCAGCAGCTTGCTGGGACAACTAAGCACCGGGGAGCTGTTTTTT
TRBJ2-5 TRBD2 TRBV18 16 - CASSPRSGGRQETQYF TGTGCCAGCTCACCCCGTAGCGGGGGGAGACAAGAGACCCAGTACTTC
TRBJ2-7 TRBD2 TRBV7-2 16 few CASSLAASGGDYEQYF TGTGCCAGCAGCTTAGCCGCTAGCGGGGGGGACTACGAGCAGTACTTC
TRBJ1-5 TRBD1 TRBV20-1 14 few CSALQGPQNQPQHF TGCAGTGCGCTACAGGGGCCCCAGAATCAGCCCCAGCATTTT
TRBJ1-1 - TRBV6-1 14 many CASFPRGTDTEAFF TGTGCCAGTTTCCCTAGGGGTACGGACACTGAAGCTTTCTTT
TRBJ2-7 - TRBV7-2 14 - CASSLADINYEQYF TGTGCCAGCAGCTTAGCGGACATAAACTACGAGCAGTACTTC
TRBJ1-2 - TRBV15 12 - CATFGGAGGYTF TGTGCCACCTTTGGCGGGGCCGGTGGCTACACCTTC
TRBJ2-7 TRBD1 TRBV5-5 18 few CASSERQGRGFLSHEQYF TGTGCCAGCAGCGAACGACAGGGTAGGGGTTTCCTATCCCACGAGCAGTACTTC